These T cell receptor beta chains were read from a single sample in a study of OX40 agonist ivuxolimab in advanced cancers. Assay: immunoSEQ multiplex PCR; the TCRdb copy retains only in-frame clones and omits some. In the table there are about 50,000 clones, about nine tenths of which are singletons. This sample comprised CD4+ or CD8+ T cells sorted from blood, obtained in a trial of the OX40 agonist ivuxolimab. These receptors came from an adult with an advanced solid tumor such as melanoma, head and neck, liver or kidney cancer. The CDR3 runs from the conserved cysteine through the conserved F or W. Each record gives: clone size, J gene, D gene, V gene, CDR3 protein, CDR3 DNA. The D gene is left open where the match is weak. Rows give clone size only sometimes, using once, few, many, or a class for an expanded clone.

clone size: -
J gene: TRBJ1-6
D gene: -
V gene: TRBV9
CDR3 protein: CASSVADAGIYNSPLHF
CDR3 DNA: TGTGCCAGCAGCGTAGCTGATGCAGGGATCTATAATTCACCCCTCCACTTT

clone size: -
J gene: TRBJ1-5
D gene: -
V gene: TRBV7-9
CDR3 protein: CASSTEGSNQPQHF
CDR3 DNA: TGTGCCAGCAGCACAGAGGGTAGCAATCAGCCCCAGCATTTT

clone size: -
J gene: TRBJ2-3
D gene: TRBD2
V gene: TRBV5-6
CDR3 protein: CASSLEGLAATDTQYF
CDR3 DNA: TGTGCCAGCAGCTTGGAGGGACTAGCGGCCACAGATACGCAGTATTTT

clone size: -
J gene: TRBJ1-2
D gene: -
V gene: TRBV21-1
CDR3 protein: CASSMDRGRNYGYTF
CDR3 DNA: TGTGCCAGCAGCATGGACAGGGGGCGGAACTATGGCTACACCTTC

clone size: -
J gene: TRBJ2-2
D gene: -
V gene: TRBV19
CDR3 protein: CASSILSVTGELFF
CDR3 DNA: TGTGCCAGTAGTATACTGTCGGTGACCGGGGAGCTGTTTTTT

clone size: -
J gene: TRBJ1-1
D gene: -
V gene: TRBV7-2
CDR3 protein: CASSFDGAEAFF
CDR3 DNA: TGTGCCAGCAGCTTTGACGGGGCTGAAGCTTTCTTT

clone size: -
J gene: TRBJ2-1
D gene: -
V gene: TRBV4-1
CDR3 protein: CASSQVRQEQFF
CDR3 DNA: TGCGCCAGCAGCCAAGTGCGGCAGGAGCAGTTCTTC

clone size: -
J gene: TRBJ2-1
D gene: -
V gene: TRBV19
CDR3 protein: CASSKDITYNEQFF
CDR3 DNA: TGTGCCAGTAGTAAAGACATAACCTACAATGAGCAGTTCTTC

clone size: -
J gene: TRBJ1-5
D gene: -
V gene: TRBV5-6
CDR3 protein: CASSLSQGRQPQHF
CDR3 DNA: TGTGCCAGCAGCTTGTCTCAGGGACGTCAGCCCCAGCATTTT

clone size: -
J gene: TRBJ1-6
D gene: -
V gene: TRBV28
CDR3 protein: CASSPSSYNSPLHF
CDR3 DNA: TGTGCCAGCAGTCCTAGCTCCTATAATTCACCCCTCCACTTT

clone size: -
J gene: TRBJ1-4
D gene: -
V gene: TRBV7-9
CDR3 protein: CALMGGDEKLFF
CDR3 DNA: TGTGCCTTAATGGGAGGGGATGAAAAACTGTTTTTT

clone size: -
J gene: TRBJ2-7
D gene: -
V gene: TRBV4-1
CDR3 protein: CASSPTRMGTYEQYF
CDR3 DNA: TGCGCCAGCAGCCCGACCCGCATGGGAACCTACGAGCAGTACTTC

clone size: -
J gene: TRBJ1-3
D gene: -
V gene: TRBV19
CDR3 protein: CASSLNQALISGNTIYF
CDR3 DNA: TGTGCCAGTAGTCTCAACCAGGCGCTCATCTCTGGAAACACCATATATTTT

clone size: -
J gene: TRBJ1-2
D gene: -
V gene: TRBV13
CDR3 protein: CASSFRRGEDYGYTF
CDR3 DNA: TGTGCCAGCAGCTTCCGTAGGGGGGAGGACTATGGCTACACCTTC

clone size: -
J gene: TRBJ2-1
D gene: TRBD1
V gene: TRBV9
CDR3 protein: CASSFHPGQGADEQFF
CDR3 DNA: TGTGCCAGCAGCTTCCATCCGGGACAGGGGGCCGATGAGCAGTTCTTC

clone size: -
J gene: TRBJ1-3
D gene: -
V gene: TRBV10-3
CDR3 protein: CAISEEPSGNTIYF
CDR3 DNA: TGTGCCATCAGTGAGGAGCCCTCTGGAAACACCATATATTTT

clone size: once
J gene: TRBJ1-1
D gene: -
V gene: TRBV9
CDR3 protein: CASSVATGTEAFF
CDR3 DNA: TGTGCCAGCAGCGTAGCTACAGGCACTGAAGCTTTCTTT

clone size: -
J gene: TRBJ2-7
D gene: TRBD1
V gene: TRBV29-1
CDR3 protein: CSVVGDSYEQYF
CDR3 DNA: TGCAGCGTTGTTGGGGACAGCTACGAGCAGTACTTC

clone size: -
J gene: TRBJ2-1
D gene: -
V gene: TRBV9
CDR3 protein: CASSVVASGEQFF
CDR3 DNA: TGTGCCAGCAGCGTAGTTGCCAGCGGGGAGCAGTTCTTC

clone size: -
J gene: TRBJ2-1
D gene: -
V gene: TRBV9
CDR3 protein: CASSVSSQGWPQLFF
CDR3 DNA: TGTGCCAGCAGCGTCTCGTCACAGGGTTGGCCCCAGCTGTTCTTC

clone size: -
J gene: TRBJ1-1
D gene: -
V gene: TRBV4-3
CDR3 protein: CASSPGGTEAFF
CDR3 DNA: TGCGCCAGCAGCCCCGGGGGCACTGAAGCTTTCTTT

clone size: -
J gene: TRBJ2-5
D gene: -
V gene: TRBV6-1
CDR3 protein: CASSARRGREQETQYF
CDR3 DNA: TGTGCCAGTAGTGCACGTCGGGGGCGAGAACAAGAGACCCAGTACTTC

clone size: -
J gene: TRBJ1-1
D gene: -
V gene: TRBV10-3
CDR3 protein: CAISESLGGYTEAFF
CDR3 DNA: TGTGCCATCAGTGAGTCTTTAGGAGGGTACACTGAAGCTTTCTTT

clone size: once
J gene: TRBJ2-7
D gene: TRBD1
V gene: TRBV19
CDR3 protein: CASSPFGTGAEQYF
CDR3 DNA: TGTGCCAGTAGCCCCTTCGGGACAGGTGCCGAGCAGTACTTC

clone size: -
J gene: TRBJ2-1
D gene: TRBD2
V gene: TRBV7-9
CDR3 protein: CASSQGLAGGPSYNEQFF
CDR3 DNA: TGTGCCAGCAGCCAAGGACTAGCGGGAGGGCCATCGTACAATGAGCAGTTCTTC

clone size: -
J gene: TRBJ2-1
D gene: TRBD2
V gene: TRBV7-3
CDR3 protein: CASSSRPGLLRDEQFF
CDR3 DNA: TGTGCCAGCAGCTCGAGGCCGGGACTACTTAGGGATGAGCAGTTCTTC

clone size: -
J gene: TRBJ2-7
D gene: -
V gene: TRBV27
CDR3 protein: CASSLGGRIHEQYF
CDR3 DNA: TGTGCCAGCAGTTTAGGGGGGAGGATCCACGAGCAGTACTTC

clone size: -
J gene: TRBJ1-6
D gene: -
V gene: TRBV27
CDR3 protein: CASSWDNGGPLHF
CDR3 DNA: TGTGCCAGCAGTTGGGACAACGGTGGACCCCTCCACTTT

clone size: -
J gene: TRBJ2-5
D gene: TRBD1
V gene: TRBV7-9
CDR3 protein: CASRSTGVGETQYF
CDR3 DNA: TGTGCCAGCAGGTCGACAGGGGTTGGTGAGACCCAGTACTTC

clone size: -
J gene: TRBJ2-2
D gene: -
V gene: TRBV2
CDR3 protein: CASRVIQNTGELFF
CDR3 DNA: TGTGCCAGCAGGGTAATTCAAAACACCGGGGAGCTGTTTTTT

clone size: -
J gene: TRBJ2-2
D gene: -
V gene: TRBV9
CDR3 protein: CASSENTGELFF
CDR3 DNA: TGTGCCAGCAGCGAGAACACCGGGGAGCTGTTTTTT

clone size: few
J gene: TRBJ2-1
D gene: -
V gene: TRBV19
CDR3 protein: CASSTQDSPYNEQFF
CDR3 DNA: TGTGCCAGTAGTACCCAGGACAGTCCCTACAATGAGCAGTTCTTC

clone size: -
J gene: TRBJ2-2
D gene: -
V gene: TRBV29-1
CDR3 protein: CSAGEGTGELFF
CDR3 DNA: TGCAGCGCGGGAGAGGGAACCGGGGAGCTGTTTTTT

clone size: -
J gene: TRBJ2-1
D gene: TRBD2
V gene: TRBV29-1
CDR3 protein: CSVEDERGSYNEQFF
CDR3 DNA: TGCAGCGTTGAAGATGAGCGGGGCTCCTACAATGAGCAGTTCTTC

clone size: -
J gene: TRBJ2-1
D gene: TRBD2
V gene: TRBV6-1
CDR3 protein: CASSEAGGTYNEQFF
CDR3 DNA: TGTGCCAGCAGTGAGGCGGGGGGCACCTACAATGAGCAGTTCTTC

clone size: -
J gene: TRBJ2-1
D gene: TRBD2
V gene: TRBV9
CDR3 protein: CASSALAEPTYNEQFF
CDR3 DNA: TGTGCCAGCAGCGCTCTAGCGGAACCGACCTACAATGAGCAGTTCTTC

clone size: -
J gene: TRBJ2-7
D gene: -
V gene: TRBV30
CDR3 protein: CAWSGGQGAYEQYF
CDR3 DNA: TGTGCCTGGAGTGGAGGTCAGGGAGCCTACGAGCAGTACTTC

clone size: -
J gene: TRBJ2-1
D gene: -
V gene: TRBV7-2
CDR3 protein: CASSLADEQFF
CDR3 DNA: TGTGCCAGCAGCTTAGCCGATGAGCAGTTCTTC

clone size: -
J gene: TRBJ2-1
D gene: TRBD2
V gene: TRBV6-6
CDR3 protein: CASRGLANNEQFF
CDR3 DNA: TGTGCCAGCAGAGGACTAGCAAACAATGAGCAGTTCTTC

clone size: -
J gene: TRBJ1-4
D gene: -
V gene: TRBV28
CDR3 protein: CASSVYSGASNEKLFF
CDR3 DNA: TGTGCCAGCAGTGTATACTCAGGGGCCTCTAATGAAAAACTGTTTTTT

clone size: -
J gene: TRBJ2-5
D gene: -
V gene: TRBV28
CDR3 protein: CASSFRRGPETQYF
CDR3 DNA: TGTGCCAGCAGTTTCCGGCGGGGGCCGGAGACCCAGTACTTC

clone size: -
J gene: TRBJ1-1
D gene: -
V gene: TRBV6-1
CDR3 protein: CASRIQGRGAEAFF
CDR3 DNA: TGTGCCAGCAGGATACAGGGTCGGGGAGCTGAAGCTTTCTTT